These 13 T cell receptor beta chains came from one sample sequenced in a study of blood T cell repertoires in COVID-19. Sequenced by immunoSEQ multiplex PCR; TCRdb stores in-frame clones only, minus some. The table has a few hundred thousand clones, about 78% seen once. Sequencing was done on a sample of peripheral blood. The receptors shown here come from a woman aged 70-85 years with acute or convalescent COVID-19.

This chain uses TRBV5-1 with TRBJ1-3, with 8 nucleotides matching TRBD1. Trimming cost V 2 bases and J 1 base; bases outside gene matches: 2. Germline loops: CDR1 SGHRS, CDR2 YFSETQ. CDR3 size: 15 residues. The chain's CDR3 is CASSFTGGSGNTIYF. CDR3 coding DNA: TGCGCCAGCAGCTTCACAGGGGGTTCTGGAAACACCATATATTTT.

This chain joins TRBV18 and TRBJ2-5, with D possibly matching TRBD1 (5 bases). The CDR3 is 15 amino acids. Germline lookup yields CDR1 KGHSH and CDR2 LQKENI. Deletions cut 3 bases from V and 4 bases from J, with 15 bases between. The CDR3 coding sequence is TGTGCCAGCTCACCTATTGGCAGGGTAGGAGAGACCCAGTACTTC. Its translation is CASSPIGRVGETQYF.

This clone appeared once. V gene TRBV7-2 combines with J gene TRBJ2-3; the D is unclear. Trimming cost V 5 bases and J 0 bases, with 12 bases left between them. CDR3 length equals 15 residues. Per the germline V gene, CDR1 is SGHTA and CDR2 is FQGNSA. The CDR3 DNA is TGTGCCAGCAGCCCCCTGGCACCTAGCACAGATACGCAGTATTTT. Its translation: CASSPLAPSTDTQYF. The whole variable domain, remainder taken from reference TRBV7-2 and TRBJ2-3, is GAGVSQSPSNKVTEKGKDVELRCDPISGHTALYWYRQSLGQGLEFLIYFQGNSAPDKSGLPSDRFSAERTGGSVSTLTIQRTQQEDSAVYLCASSPLAPSTDTQYFGPGTRLTVL.

The J gene is TRBJ2-1, the V gene TRBV7-3; weak D call: TRBD2 (5 bases). The germline V gene encodes CDR1 SGHTA and CDR2 FQGTGA. V shed 1 base and J shed 10 bases, with 8 bases lying between them. This CDR3 is 12 amino acids long. CDR3 bases: TGTGCCAGCAGCTTAATTTCGGGGGAGCAGTTCTTC. Translated, it gives CASSLISGEQFF.

The chain couples TRBV5-4 to TRBJ2-3; TRBD2 matches at 8 bases. The CDR3 is made up of 15 amino acids. Germline CDR1 is SGHNT and CDR2 is YYREEE (reference sequence). The ends lost 4 bases at V and 0 bases at J; junction bases unmatched: 4. CDR3 DNA sequence: TGTGCCAGCAGCCCGGGGGGGCGGAGCACAGATACGCAGTATTTT. It translates to CASSPGGRSTDTQYF.

V gene TRBV6-1 combines with J gene TRBJ1-1; TRBD1 matches at 7 bases. Germline V gene lookup returns CDR1 MNHNS and CDR2 SASEGT. The trim removed 0 bases at V and 10 bases at J, leaving 5 bases unmatched. The CDR3 spans 13 residues. The CDR3 DNA follows: TGTGCCAGCAGTGAAGCGTCGACAGGGAGAGCTTTCTTT. This gives the protein CASSEASTGRAFF.

CDR3 loop: CASSFGSVQGTEAFF. The DNA of the CDR3 is TGTGCCAGCAGCTTCGGGTCCGTACAGGGCACTGAAGCTTTCTTT. The chain has TRBV7-2 and TRBJ1-1; the D gene is possibly TRBD1 (6 bases). Germline loops: CDR1 SGHTA, CDR2 FQGNSA. Trimming pared 3 bases from V and 4 bases from J, leaving 15 bases between. CDR3 length: 15 residues. Together with reference TRBV7-2 and TRBJ1-1, the CDR3 gives the full variable domain: GAGVSQSPSNKVTEKGKDVELRCDPISGHTALYWYRQSLGQGLEFLIYFQGNSAPDKSGLPSDRFSAERTGGSVSTLTIQRTQQEDSAVYLCASSFGSVQGTEAFFGQGTRLTVV.

The chain is built from TRBV12-3 or TRBV12-4 and TRBJ1-2; possibly TRBD1 for D (6 bases). This CDR3 comprises 12 residues. Trimming shortened V by 8 bases and J by 14 bases, and 21 bases separated the two germline ends. The CDR3 loop reads CASLRWTEPMTF. The CDR3 region has the DNA TGTGCCAGCCTCCGCTGGACAGAGCCGATGACCTTC.

V usage is TRBV5-4 and J usage is TRBJ2-5; 10 nucleotides agree with TRBD1. Germline lookup yields CDR1 SGHNT and CDR2 YYREEE (reference sequence). The CDR3 has 14 amino acids. The V and J ends lost 4 bases and 3 bases, in that order; junction bases with no gene match: 3. The CDR3 DNA is TGTGCCAGCAGCGCTGGACAGGGGGAAGAGACCCAGTACTTC. Translating it yields CASSAGQGEETQYF.

The gene calls are TRBV5-6 and TRBJ2-3; D might be TRBD2 (5 bases). V lost 0 bases, J lost 4 bases, and 9 bases lay in between. Germline lookup yields CDR1 SGHDT and CDR2 YYEEEE. This CDR3 region has 14 residues. In DNA, the CDR3 is TGTGCCAGCAGCTTGGCGGAGGTAGCAGATACGCAGTATTTT. Translation: CASSLAEVADTQYF.

The rearrangement joins TRBV25-1 to TRBJ2-7; D uncertain. The CDR3 covers 11 residues. V gave up 6 bases and J gave up 2 bases, with 5 bases separating them. From germline, CDR1 is MGHDK and CDR2 SYGVNS. CDR3 residues: CASRGPYEQYF. The CDR3 coding sequence is TGTGCCAGCAGGGGCCCCTACGAGCAGTACTTC.

The V call is TRBV27, the J call TRBJ2-3; 8 nucleotides agree with TRBD2. This CDR3 is 15 amino acids long. With V trimmed by 3 bases and J by 3 bases, 5 bases remained unmatched. Germline V gene sequence: CDR1 MNHEY, CDR2 SMNVEV (reference sequence). DNA of the CDR3: TGTGCCAGCAGTTTTTACGGACTAGCAACAGATACGCAGTATTTT. This translates into CASSFYGLATDTQYF.

This chain links TRBV7-9 with TRBJ1-2; tentative D call: TRBD1 (5 bases). V was shortened by 3 bases and J by 4 bases, with 15 bases between the two germline ends. This CDR3 is 15 amino acids long. Germline values: CDR1 SEHNR, CDR2 FQNEAQ (reference sequence). CDR3 protein: CASSFPQGGVYGYTF. As DNA, the CDR3 is TGTGCCAGCAGCTTCCCCCAAGGAGGGGTCTATGGCTACACCTTC. The whole variable domain, remainder taken from reference TRBV7-9 and TRBJ1-2, is DTGVSQNPRHKITKRGQNVTFRCDPISEHNRLYWYRQTLGQGPEFLTYFQNEAQLEKSRLLSDRFSAERPKGSFSTLEIQRTEQGDSAMYLCASSFPQGGVYGYTFGSGTRLTVV.